Listed below are T cell receptor beta chains from one sample, sequenced in a study of beta chain features in type 1 diabetes. Clones were sequenced by immunoSEQ multiplex PCR, and TCRdb holds only the in-frame ones, with some missing. The sample records 250,000 to 350,000 clones, around 15% being singletons. The sequencing sample was made of central memory CD4+ T cells from blood. The source is a man between 25 and 39 years old in good health. Each CDR3 is given with its conserved first and last residue. D genes are given only for firm matches. Some rows have no size entry. The others give once, few or many, or a class for an expanded clone.

TRBJ2-7 few TRBV7-2 TRBD1 TGTGCCAGCAGCTTAAACCGGGACAGGGCTCACGAGCAGTACTTC CASSLNRDRAHEQYF
TRBJ1-3 few TRBV6-5 - TGTGCCAGCAGCAAAGACCCGGGATCAGGAAACACCATATATTTT CASSKDPGSGNTIYF
TRBJ1-2 - TRBV18 - TGTGCCAGCTCACCAACCCGGACGGTGTATGGCTACACCTTC CASSPTRTVYGYTF
TRBJ2-3 few TRBV7-9 TRBD2 TGTGCCAGCAGCTTAGATCCGGGGGGGCCCCCAGATACGCAGTATTTT CASSLDPGGPPDTQYF
TRBJ2-5 - TRBV9 - TGTGCCAGCAGCGCGGGCGAGGGGCCGGGGGAGACCCAGTACTTC CASSAGEGPGETQYF
TRBJ2-1 few TRBV7-9 TRBD2 TGTGCCAGCAGCAAGGCCGGACTAGCGGCCAATGAGCAGTTCTTC CASSKAGLAANEQFF
TRBJ2-5 - TRBV7-2 - TGTGCCAGCAGCCCCTGGGGGCAAGCGTCACAAGAGACCCAGTACTTC CASSPWGQASQETQYF
TRBJ2-5 few TRBV4-3 - TGCGCCAGCAGCCCTCGGACAGCCGGAGAGACCCAGTACTTC CASSPRTAGETQYF
TRBJ2-1 many TRBV7-2 TRBD2 TGTGCCAGCAGTCTCACCGGGACTAGCGGTTACAATGAGCAGTTCTTC CASSLTGTSGYNEQFF
TRBJ2-1 - TRBV10-3 TRBD2 TGTGCCATCGGGGGGACTAGCGGGAAGAATGAGCAGTTCTTC CAIGGTSGKNEQFF
TRBJ1-4 - TRBV6-1 - TGTGCCAGCAGTGAAAGGGCGGGGGCAACTAATGAAAAACTGTTTTTT CASSERAGATNEKLFF
TRBJ1-6 few TRBV7-2 - TGTGCCAGCAGCATCGACGGGTATAATTCACCCCTCCACTTT CASSIDGYNSPLHF
TRBJ2-3 few TRBV4-3 TRBD1 TGCGCCAGCAGCCAACGATGGGACAGGTTGGCGGATACGCAGTATTTT CASSQRWDRLADTQYF
TRBJ1-4 few TRBV6-6 - TGTGCCAGCAGTAAGGGACCCGGGACGATAGAAGAAAAACTGTTTTTT CASSKGPGTIEEKLFF
TRBJ1-5 - TRBV19 - TGTGCCAGTAGTGGTTTGGGCAATCAGCCCCAGCATTTT CASSGLGNQPQHF
TRBJ2-1 many TRBV19 - TGTGCCAGTAGTATATCGGGGCATGAGCAGTTCTTC CASSISGHEQFF
TRBJ1-1 few TRBV5-5 - TGTGCCAGCAGCCCCCCTGCGGGGGCTGAAGCTTTCTTT CASSPPAGAEAFF
TRBJ1-1 many TRBV18 - TGTGCCAGCTCACCGGCCCGTACACAGGGTCGCACTGAAGCTTTCTTT CASSPARTQGRTEAFF
TRBJ1-5 - TRBV7-8 - TGTGCCAGCAGCTTGGGGGAGGGTTATAGCAATCAGCCCCAGCATTTT CASSLGEGYSNQPQHF
TRBJ1-5 - TRBV18 TRBD1 TGTGCCAGCGGCGCCGGGACAGGGGCGCGGAGCAATCAGCCCCAGCATTTT CASGAGTGARSNQPQHF
TRBJ1-2 - TRBV4-1 TRBD1 TGCGCCAGCAGCCAAGACCGGACAGGGGTCGGTGGCTACACCTTC CASSQDRTGVGGYTF
TRBJ2-1 - TRBV6-5 TRBD2 TGTGCCAGCGGGACGGGGGGGCGGTCCTACAATGAGCAGTTCTTC CASGTGGRSYNEQFF
TRBJ2-2 few TRBV5-1 TRBD1 TGCGCCAGCAGCTTGGCGACAGGGGTAATGACCGGGGAGCTGTTTTTT CASSLATGVMTGELFF
TRBJ2-7 few TRBV9 TRBD2 TGTGCCAGCAGCCGCGGGGGGCCCTACGAGCAGTACTTC CASSRGGPYEQYF
TRBJ1-2 - TRBV2 - TGTGCCAGCAGAGGGGCACAGGGTTTGCATGGCTACACCTTC CASRGAQGLHGYTF
TRBJ2-3 - TRBV7-8 TRBD2 TGTGCCAGCAGCCAGACCCGGGGGGACACAGATACGCAGTATTTT CASSQTRGDTDTQYF
TRBJ1-4 - TRBV9 TRBD1 TGTGCCAGCAGCTGGGCAGGACAGGGGAATGAAAAACTGTTTTTT CASSWAGQGNEKLFF
TRBJ1-6 - TRBV4-1 - TGCGCCAGCAGCCAAGATTTGTGGGCCAATTCACCCCTCCACTTT CASSQDLWANSPLHF
TRBJ1-2 - TRBV7-8 - TGTGCCAGCAGCCCATCAACATATGGCTACACCTTC CASSPSTYGYTF
TRBJ2-3 many TRBV5-6 TRBD2 TGTGCCAGCAGCATCCTAGGGAGGACTAGCGGTAGCACAGATACGCAGTATTTT CASSILGRTSGSTDTQYF
TRBJ1-2 - TRBV4-2 TRBD1 TGTGCCAGCAGCCAAGTCCAGGGACAGCCTACCTACTATGGCTACACCTTC CASSQVQGQPTYYGYTF
TRBJ1-4 few TRBV6-1 - TGTGCCAGCGAGACAGGTTTAACTGAAAAACTGTTTTTT CASETGLTEKLFF
TRBJ2-3 few TRBV7-2 TRBD1 TGTGCCAGCAGCTTATCCGCAGGGGGTCGAGATACGCAGTATTTT CASSLSAGGRDTQYF
TRBJ2-5 few TRBV2 TRBD2 TGTGCCAGCAGTGAGGGTCTAGCGGGAGGAGAGACCCAGTACTTC CASSEGLAGGETQYF
TRBJ2-3 many TRBV9 - TGTGCCAGCAGCGTAGACGGGACTTCCACAAATACGCAGTATTTT CASSVDGTSTNTQYF
TRBJ1-5 - TRBV6-6 - TGTGCCAGCAAATACACGGCGACGGGCAATCAGCCCCAGCATTTT CASKYTATGNQPQHF
TRBJ2-2 few TRBV4-2 - TGTGCCAGCAGCCGACAGACTAGTACCGGGGAGCTGTTTTTT CASSRQTSTGELFF
TRBJ2-2 - TRBV27 - TGTGCCAGCAGTTACCGGGAACATACCGGGGAGCTGTTTTTT CASSYREHTGELFF
TRBJ2-3 few TRBV7-6 TRBD2 TGTGCCAGCAGCCCTACTAGCGGGAGTGGAGATACGCAGTATTTT CASSPTSGSGDTQYF
TRBJ2-1 many TRBV4-3 TRBD2 TGCGCCAGCAGCCAACGGATGAGCGGGGGGGCACATTTTGAGCAGTTCTTC CASSQRMSGGAHFEQFF
TRBJ2-3 - TRBV5-5 TRBD1 TGTGCCAGCAGCCAACGACAGGGTGGGAGCACAGATACGCAGTATTTT CASSQRQGGSTDTQYF
TRBJ1-3 - TRBV30 - TGTGCCTGGAGTTCACTCCCAGGGGAGGTCTTCCTGTTT CAWSSLPGEVFLF
TRBJ2-7 - TRBV11-3 - TGTGCCGGCAGAAGAGGCCGCACAGACTACCTTTCCTACGAGCAGTACTTC CAGRRGRTDYLSYEQYF